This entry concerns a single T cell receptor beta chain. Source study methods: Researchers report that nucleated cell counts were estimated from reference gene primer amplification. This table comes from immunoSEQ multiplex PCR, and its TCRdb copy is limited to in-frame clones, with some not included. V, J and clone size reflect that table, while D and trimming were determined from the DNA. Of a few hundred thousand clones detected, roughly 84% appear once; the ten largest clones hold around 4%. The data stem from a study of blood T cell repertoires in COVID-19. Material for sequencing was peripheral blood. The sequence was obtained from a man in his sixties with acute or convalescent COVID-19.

CDR3 sequence reads: CASSPFRPGQGASEQYF. The CDR3 DNA reads TGTGCCAGCTCACCCTTTAGACCGGGACAGGGGGCATCCGAGCAGTACTTC. The J gene is TRBJ2-7, the V gene TRBV18; 12 bases are shared with TRBD1. The germline gives CDR1 KGHSH, CDR2 LQKENI. The ends lost 3 bases at V and 6 bases at J; junction bases unmatched: 12. CDR3 length: 17 residues.